Below are 11 T cell receptor beta chains sequenced from a single sample in a study of T cell responses to AZD1222 COVID-19 vaccine. The table came from immunoSEQ multiplex PCR; TCRdb's copy has only in-frame clones and leaves some out. The sample contains about 170,000 clones, less than 95% of which appear only once. The specimen comprised peripheral blood, sampled on day 0 of AZD1222 vaccination. The receptors were gathered from an adult in good health.

This chain uses TRBV2 with TRBJ1-5, with TRBD1 matching 10 bases. Germline CDR1 is SNHLY and CDR2 is FYNNEI. With 4 bases clipped from V and 5 bases from J, the junction kept 2 bases outside the gene matches. The length of the CDR3 is 14 residues. The CDR3 reads CASSGQGADQPQHF. CDR3 nucleotides: TGTGCCAGCAGTGGACAGGGGGCAGATCAGCCCCAGCATTTT.

This rearrangement joins TRBV4-3 to TRBJ2-2, with D perhaps matching TRBD2 (6 bases). V lost 0 bases to trimming and J lost 5 bases, with 19 bases between them. The CDR3 totals 18 residues. Germline V gene data show CDR1 as LGHNA and CDR2 as YSLEER. The CDR3 DNA sequence: TGCGCCAGCAGCCAAGATCGTGGACTACCCGGGAAGACCGGGGAGCTGTTTTTT. This codes for CASSQDRGLPGKTGELFF.

This clone was recorded only once. This chain joins TRBV19 and TRBJ1-5; D unresolved. The germline gives CDR1 LNHDA, CDR2 SQIVND (reference sequence). The V and J ends lost 5 bases and 0 bases respectively, with 11 bases between them. The length of the CDR3 is 15 residues. For the CDR3, the DNA is TGTGCCAGTAGTCCCCGGACGGATAGCAATCAGCCCCAGCATTTT. Its protein is CASSPRTDSNQPQHF.

The chain uses TRBV10-2 and TRBJ1-4; no reliable D call. Germline assignment: CDR1 WSHSY and CDR2 SAAADI. Trimming removed 2 bases at V and 11 bases at J, with 12 bases between. This CDR3 is built from 13 residues. CDR3 sequence (DNA): TGCGCCAGCAGTGAGCGGCAGTCCCTTAAACTGTTTTTT. This codes for CASSERQSLKLFF.

The chain is built from TRBV24-1 and TRBJ2-5; perhaps TRBD1 as D (6 bases). This CDR3 is built from 13 residues. Trimming left V 12 bases short and J 5 bases short, with 18 bases between. Germline CDR1 KGHDR, CDR2 SFDVKD. CDR3 DNA: TGTGCCGCGCTTGACAGGTCCAATGAGACCCAGTACTTC. Translating gives CAALDRSNETQYF.

The chain couples TRBV19 to TRBJ2-7; D is perhaps TRBD1 (6 bases). There are 13 residues in the CDR3. Germline V gene sequence: CDR1 LNHDA, CDR2 SQIVND (reference sequence). V gave up 3 bases and J gave up 5 bases, with 11 bases separating them. This CDR3 reads CASSMGHRDEQYF. CDR3 in DNA: TGTGCCAGTAGTATGGGACACAGGGACGAGCAGTACTTC.

This clone is a singleton in its sample. The J gene is TRBJ2-5, the V gene TRBV20-1; D gene unclear. This CDR3 has 11 amino acids. V was cut by 1 base and J by 1 base, with 1 base left in between. The germline CDR1 and CDR2 sequences are DFQATT and SNEGSKA (reference sequence). The chain's CDR3 is CSARVQETQYF. The CDR3 bases are TGCAGTGCTAGAGTCCAAGAGACCCAGTACTTC.

DNA of the CDR3: TGTGCCAGCAGTTTATTTGGACAGGGGGACACTGAAGCTTTCTTT. Protein sequence: CASSLFGQGDTEAFF. This chain uses TRBV27 with TRBJ1-1; 10 bases are shared with TRBD1. Germline-derived CDR1 and CDR2 are MNHEY and SMNVEV (reference sequence). The V and J ends lost 1 base and 3 bases, in that order; junction bases with no gene match: 2. The CDR3 runs 15 residues.

V usage is TRBV28 and J usage is TRBJ2-1; the D gene is possibly TRBD1 (5 bases). Germline CDR1 and CDR2: MDHEN and SYDVKM. The CDR3 contains 16 residues. The V end was cut by 6 bases, the J end by 0 bases, with 15 bases between. DNA of the CDR3: TGTGCCAGCAGCCTAAACAGGTTGAGCTCCTACAATGAGCAGTTCTTC. Amino acid sequence: CASSLNRLSSYNEQFF.

The chain employs TRBV11-2 and TRBJ2-1; 9 bases are shared with TRBD1. V was clipped by 0 bases and J by 11 bases; unmatched bases: 11. This CDR3 is built from 16 residues. Germline V CDR1 and CDR2: SGHAT, FQNNGV. DNA for the CDR3: TGTGCCAGCAGCTTAGAGGTGGGACAGGGTTCAACTCAGCAGTTCTTC. It yields the protein CASSLEVGQGSTQQFF.

This clone was picked up one time. The V call is TRBV7-3, the J call TRBJ1-1; no reliable D call. This CDR3 region has 13 residues. Trimming left V 3 bases short and J 4 bases short, with 9 bases between. From germline, CDR1 is SGHTA and CDR2 FQGTGA. The CDR3 coding sequence is TGTGCCAGCAGCTTCCAGGTTGGCACTGAAGCTTTCTTT. Protein: CASSFQVGTEAFF.